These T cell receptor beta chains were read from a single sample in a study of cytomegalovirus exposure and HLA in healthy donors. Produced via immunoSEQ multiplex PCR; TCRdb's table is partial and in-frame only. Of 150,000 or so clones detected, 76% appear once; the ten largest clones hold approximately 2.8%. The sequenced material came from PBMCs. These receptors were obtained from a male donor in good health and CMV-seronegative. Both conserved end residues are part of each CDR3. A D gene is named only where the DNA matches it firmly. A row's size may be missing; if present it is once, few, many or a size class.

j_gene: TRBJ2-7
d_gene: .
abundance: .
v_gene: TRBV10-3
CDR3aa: CAISFEHEQYF
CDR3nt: TGTGCCATCAGCTTTGAGCACGAGCAGTACTTC

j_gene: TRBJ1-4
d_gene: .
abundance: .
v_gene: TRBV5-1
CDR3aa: CASRSGQFNEKLFF
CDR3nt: TGCGCCAGCAGATCTGGACAGTTCAATGAAAAACTGTTTTTT

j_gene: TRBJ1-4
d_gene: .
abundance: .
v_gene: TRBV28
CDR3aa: CASRSRQSEKLFF
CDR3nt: TGTGCCAGCAGATCTAGACAGAGTGAAAAACTGTTTTTT

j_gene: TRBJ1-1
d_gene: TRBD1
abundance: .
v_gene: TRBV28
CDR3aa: CASSYRGRVTEAFF
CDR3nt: TGTGCCAGCAGTTACAGGGGGCGGGTCACTGAAGCTTTCTTT

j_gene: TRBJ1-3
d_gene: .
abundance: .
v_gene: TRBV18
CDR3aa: CASSAGGSPGGNTIYF
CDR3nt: TGTGCCAGCTCTGCCGGGGGAAGCCCTGGGGGAAACACCATATATTTT

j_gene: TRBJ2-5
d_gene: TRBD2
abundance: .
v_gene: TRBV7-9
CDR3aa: CASSTARQGGDQETQYF
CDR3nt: TGTGCCAGCAGCACCGCCCGGCAGGGAGGGGACCAAGAGACCCAGTACTTC

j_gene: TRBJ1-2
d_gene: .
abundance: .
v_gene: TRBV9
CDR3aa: CASSVADRNYGYTF
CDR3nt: TGTGCCAGCAGCGTAGCAGACAGGAACTATGGCTACACCTTC

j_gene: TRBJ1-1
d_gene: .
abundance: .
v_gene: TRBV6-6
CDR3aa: CASSRTGPNTEAFF
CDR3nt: TGTGCCAGCAGCCGTACAGGGCCGAACACTGAAGCTTTCTTT

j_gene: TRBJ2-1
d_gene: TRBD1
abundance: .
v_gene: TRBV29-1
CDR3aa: CSATGTGISEQFF
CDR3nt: TGCAGCGCCACCGGGACAGGGATTAGTGAGCAGTTCTTC

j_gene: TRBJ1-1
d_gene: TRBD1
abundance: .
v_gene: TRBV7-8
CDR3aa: CASSAPDREWTEAFF
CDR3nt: TGTGCCAGCAGCGCCCCGGACAGGGAGTGGACTGAAGCTTTCTTT

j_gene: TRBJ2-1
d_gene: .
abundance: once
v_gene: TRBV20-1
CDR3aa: CSRSTIHEQFF
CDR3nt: TGCAGTCGGTCAACCATTCATGAGCAGTTCTTC

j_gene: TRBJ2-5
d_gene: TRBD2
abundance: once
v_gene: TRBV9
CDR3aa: CASSVGGGGAGEQYF
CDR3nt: TGTGCCAGCAGCGTAGGAGGCGGGGGGGCGGGGGAGCAGTACTTC

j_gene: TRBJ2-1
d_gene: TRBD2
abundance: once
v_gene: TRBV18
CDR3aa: CASSPPGGGGENEQFF
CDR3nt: TGTGCCAGCTCACCACCGGGGGGGGGAGGAGAGAATGAGCAGTTCTTC

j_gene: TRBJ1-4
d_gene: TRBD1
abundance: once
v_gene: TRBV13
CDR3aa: CASSLGTGDNEKLFF
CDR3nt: TGTGCCAGCAGCTTGGGGACAGGGGATAATGAAAAACTGTTTTTT

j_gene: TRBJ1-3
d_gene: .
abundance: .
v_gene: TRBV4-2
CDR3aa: CASSQPGGAGSGNTIYF
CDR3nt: TGTGCCAGCAGCCAGCCCGGGGGGGCGGGTTCTGGAAACACCATATATTTT

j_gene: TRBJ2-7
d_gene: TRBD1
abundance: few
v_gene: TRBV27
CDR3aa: CASSLDRESSEQYF
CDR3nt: TGTGCCAGCAGTTTGGACAGGGAATCTTCCGAGCAGTACTTC

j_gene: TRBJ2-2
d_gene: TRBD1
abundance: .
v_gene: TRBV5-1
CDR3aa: CASSVNRGSNTGELFF
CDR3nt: TGCGCCAGCAGCGTAAACAGGGGCTCGAACACCGGGGAGCTGTTTTTT

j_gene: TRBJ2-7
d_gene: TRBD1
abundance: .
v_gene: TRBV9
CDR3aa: CASSPQQGVITYEQYF
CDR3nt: TGTGCCAGCAGCCCGCAACAGGGGGTTATAACCTACGAGCAGTACTTC

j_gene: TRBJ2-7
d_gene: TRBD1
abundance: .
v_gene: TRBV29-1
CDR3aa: CSVLQGASGEQYF
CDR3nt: TGCAGCGTTCTGCAGGGGGCGTCAGGGGAGCAGTACTTC

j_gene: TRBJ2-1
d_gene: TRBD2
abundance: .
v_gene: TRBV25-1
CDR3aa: CASSEWGTSGGNYNEQFF
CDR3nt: TGTGCCAGCAGTGAATGGGGGACTAGCGGGGGTAACTACAATGAGCAGTTCTTC

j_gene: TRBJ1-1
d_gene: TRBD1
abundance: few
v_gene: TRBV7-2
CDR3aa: CASSSQGEGLNTEAFF
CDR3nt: TGTGCCAGCAGCTCCCAGGGGGAAGGGCTGAACACTGAAGCTTTCTTT

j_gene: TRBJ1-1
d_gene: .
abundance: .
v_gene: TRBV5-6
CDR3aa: CASSLERAGYTEAFF
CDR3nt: TGTGCCAGCAGCTTGGAGAGGGCTGGATACACTGAAGCTTTCTTT

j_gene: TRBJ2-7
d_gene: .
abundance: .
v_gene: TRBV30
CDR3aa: CAWSYTGYEQYF
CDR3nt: TGTGCCTGGAGTTATACAGGGTACGAGCAGTACTTC

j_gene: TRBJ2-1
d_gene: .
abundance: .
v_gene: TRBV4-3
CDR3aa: CASSQDFGTSFYNEQFF
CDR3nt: TGCGCCAGCAGCCAAGATTTTGGGACTTCCTTTTACAATGAGCAGTTCTTC

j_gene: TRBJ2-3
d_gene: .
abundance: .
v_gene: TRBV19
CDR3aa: CASSIDHTGPLDTQYF
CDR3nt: TGTGCCAGTAGTATAGACCACACAGGACCCTTGGATACGCAGTATTTT